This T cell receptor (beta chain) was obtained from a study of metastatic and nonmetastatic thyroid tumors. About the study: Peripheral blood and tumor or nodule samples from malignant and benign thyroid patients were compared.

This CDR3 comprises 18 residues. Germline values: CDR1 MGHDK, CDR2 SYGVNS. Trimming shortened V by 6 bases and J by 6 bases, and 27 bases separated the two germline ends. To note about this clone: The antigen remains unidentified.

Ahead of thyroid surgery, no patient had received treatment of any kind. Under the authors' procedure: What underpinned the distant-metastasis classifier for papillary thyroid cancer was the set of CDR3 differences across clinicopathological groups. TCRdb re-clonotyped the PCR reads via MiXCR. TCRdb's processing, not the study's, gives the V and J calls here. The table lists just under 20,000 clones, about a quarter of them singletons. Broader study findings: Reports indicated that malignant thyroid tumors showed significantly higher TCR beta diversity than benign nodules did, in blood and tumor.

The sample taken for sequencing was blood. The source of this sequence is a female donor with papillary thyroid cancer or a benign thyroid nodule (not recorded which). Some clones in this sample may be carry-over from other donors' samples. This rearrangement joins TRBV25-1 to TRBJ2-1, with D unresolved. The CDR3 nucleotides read TGTGCCAGCAGCGGGCTTAGGATCCCAGCAAGGGTGGGCAATGAGCAGTTCTTC. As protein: CASSGLRIPARVGNEQFF.